Listed below are T cell receptor beta chains from one sample, sequenced in a study of T-cell reconstitution after alpha-beta-depleted transplantation in children. Each CDR3 protein gets one entry after TCRdb re-called the PCR reads with MiXCR. The sample lists about 110,000 distinct CDR3 sequences; roughly 6.1% were seen once. The specimen comprised PBMCs, mostly from graft donor cells, sampled 360 days after TCRalphabeta/CD19-depleted stem cell transplant. Every receptor here comes from a male patient under 10 years old who had a stem cell transplant for acute lymphoblastic leukemia, so the T cells may come from the graft donor. Both conserved end residues are part of each CDR3. A D gene is named only where the DNA matches it firmly.

cdr3_aa d_call v_call
CASSYLLRTGPLHF TRBD1 TRBV6-2/TRBV6-3
CASSSRGRPSDTQYF . TRBV28
CASSLVQNLNTEAFF . TRBV7-9
CASSVLLAYEQYF . TRBV6-1
CASSEGGGNEKLFF . TRBV9
CSVRGQEYEQYF TRBD1 TRBV29-1
CASSETGGTEAFF TRBD1 TRBV9
CASHRGLEAFF TRBD1 TRBV5-1
CASSSTQWYSNQPQHF . TRBV5-1
CASSGNTQYF . TRBV9
CASSAPSGSSYNEQFF . TRBV9
CASRGSLEQFF . TRBV2
CASRGGTAPYNEQFF . TRBV28
CSVGPLHF . TRBV20-1
CASSLEPELAGGTDTQYF TRBD2 TRBV5-1
CASSPYRARSYEQYF . TRBV7-8
CASKGDPATEAFF . TRBV5-1
CASSQARLYGYTF . TRBV4-3
CASSQDMTGSQETQYF . TRBV4-3
CASSQRVVETQYF . TRBV4-1
CAISEELAASSYEQYF TRBD2 TRBV10-3
CSSGGVGTQYF TRBD2 TRBV20-1
CCARDRARKSSYNEQFF . TRBV20-1
CANSQGLFNQPQHF . TRBV28
CASSRPPDLSSYNEQFF . TRBV7-9